This T cell receptor beta chain was found in a study of OX40 agonist ivuxolimab in advanced cancers. The study's findings and limits: Which antigen the expanded peripheral T cells recognized is unknown. Also present in some nonresponders was a low level of normalized T-cell clonal expansion.

On this clone: Its antigen is currently unknown.

Using immunoSEQ multiplex PCR, the repertoire was profiled, and TCRdb retains in-frame clones only, with some absent. The repertoire holds 70,000 to 95,000 clones, 90% seen once, with approximately 0.69% in the top ten. Patients were ineligible given autoimmune disease history or systemic immunosuppression. The timepoints at which blood was sampled were baseline, cycle 4 day 1, and cycle 7 day 1. The sample consisted of CD4+ or CD8+ T cells sorted from blood, taken in a trial of the OX40 agonist ivuxolimab. This sequence was found in an adult with an advanced solid tumor such as melanoma, head and neck, liver or kidney cancer.

CDR3 DNA: TGTGCCAGTAGTGCTCCCCCGGGACAGGCTCCATCTAATTCACCCCTCCACTTT. Translation: CASSAPPGQAPSNSPLHF. This chain uses TRBV19 with TRBJ1-6, with TRBD1 matching 8 bases. In germline, CDR1 is LNHDA, CDR2 SQIVND (reference sequence). V was clipped by 5 bases and J by 6 bases; unmatched bases: 15. The CDR3 sequence is 18 residues long.